This TCR beta chain was sequenced in a study of blood T cell repertoires in COVID-19. About the research overall: The samples span acute and convalescent COVID-19 from the United States, Italy and Spain.

Repertoires were generated with immunoSEQ multiplex PCR, while TCRdb's copy carries only in-frame clones and drops some. Among some 200,000 clones, 70% to 80% were seen once, and the ten largest hold 8.5% to 10%. CDR3 length: 10 amino acids. V was shortened by 9 bases and J by 5 bases, with 6 bases between the two germline ends. This TCR was recovered from a woman aged 45 to 65 with active or convalescent COVID-19. The source material was peripheral blood. The chain links TRBV23-1 to TRBJ2-3; D ambiguous. TRBV23-1 is labeled an ORF, and its function is uncertain. The DNA for the CDR3 is TGCGCCAGGCCCGGAGATACGCAGTATTTT. Amino acids: CARPGDTQYF.